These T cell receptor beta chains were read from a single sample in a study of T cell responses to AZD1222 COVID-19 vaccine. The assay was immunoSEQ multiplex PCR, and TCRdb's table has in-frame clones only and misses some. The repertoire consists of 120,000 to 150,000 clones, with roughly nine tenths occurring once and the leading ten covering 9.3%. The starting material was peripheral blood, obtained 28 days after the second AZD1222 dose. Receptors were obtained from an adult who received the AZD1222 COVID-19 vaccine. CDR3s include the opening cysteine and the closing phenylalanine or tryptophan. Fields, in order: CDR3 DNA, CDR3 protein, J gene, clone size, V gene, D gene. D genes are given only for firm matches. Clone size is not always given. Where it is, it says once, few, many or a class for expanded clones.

CDR3nt: TGTGCCAGCAGCCCCCAGGGGGTTCAAGAGACCCAGTACTTC
CDR3aa: CASSPQGVQETQYF
j_gene: TRBJ2-5
abundance: .
v_gene: TRBV5-4
d_gene: TRBD1

CDR3nt: TGTGCCAGCAGCCTCACAGTGGTTGGTGAGCAGTTCTTC
CDR3aa: CASSLTVVGEQFF
j_gene: TRBJ2-1
abundance: .
v_gene: TRBV9
d_gene: .

CDR3nt: TGCGCCAGCAGCCCGCGGGACAGCGGCAATGAAAAACTGTTTTTT
CDR3aa: CASSPRDSGNEKLFF
j_gene: TRBJ1-4
abundance: .
v_gene: TRBV4-1
d_gene: TRBD1

CDR3nt: TGTGCCAGCAGTTGGGTTGACAACTATGGCTACACCTTC
CDR3aa: CASSWVDNYGYTF
j_gene: TRBJ1-2
abundance: .
v_gene: TRBV12-3/TRBV12-4
d_gene: .

CDR3nt: TGTGCCAGCAGTTTATCGATGGGGGGCTACACTGAAGCTTTCTTT
CDR3aa: CASSLSMGGYTEAFF
j_gene: TRBJ1-1
abundance: .
v_gene: TRBV27
d_gene: .

CDR3nt: TGCGCCAGCAGCTGGGGGACAGCAGAAGCTTTCTTT
CDR3aa: CASSWGTAEAFF
j_gene: TRBJ1-1
abundance: .
v_gene: TRBV5-1
d_gene: TRBD1

CDR3nt: TGTGCCAGCAGTCGGGGGGGTCGGGATAGCAATCAGCCCCAGCATTTT
CDR3aa: CASSRGGRDSNQPQHF
j_gene: TRBJ1-5
abundance: .
v_gene: TRBV28
d_gene: .

CDR3nt: TGTGCCAGCAGCTTCGGGGAGGTGGCTGAAGCTTTCTTT
CDR3aa: CASSFGEVAEAFF
j_gene: TRBJ1-1
abundance: .
v_gene: TRBV7-9
d_gene: .

CDR3nt: TGCGCCAGCAGTAACAGGGCCTATGGCTACACCTTC
CDR3aa: CASSNRAYGYTF
j_gene: TRBJ1-2
abundance: .
v_gene: TRBV4-1
d_gene: .

CDR3nt: TGTGCCAGCAGTGGACGGTGGAACACTGAAGCTTTCTTT
CDR3aa: CASSGRWNTEAFF
j_gene: TRBJ1-1
abundance: .
v_gene: TRBV28
d_gene: .

CDR3nt: TGTGCCAGCAGCGTAGCTCTAGCGGGAGGGGCGGGGACCCAGTACTTC
CDR3aa: CASSVALAGGAGTQYF
j_gene: TRBJ2-5
abundance: .
v_gene: TRBV9
d_gene: TRBD2

CDR3nt: TGTGCCAGCAGTGTATTAGGAGGAAACTATGGCTACACCTTC
CDR3aa: CASSVLGGNYGYTF
j_gene: TRBJ1-2
abundance: once
v_gene: TRBV2
d_gene: .

CDR3nt: TGTGCCAGCAGCCAAAGCGTGTTCTACACCGGGGAGCTGTTTTTT
CDR3aa: CASSQSVFYTGELFF
j_gene: TRBJ2-2
abundance: .
v_gene: TRBV3-1/TRBV3-2
d_gene: .

CDR3nt: TGTGCCAGCAGCCGTGGGACCCATGAGCAGTTCTTC
CDR3aa: CASSRGTHEQFF
j_gene: TRBJ2-1
abundance: .
v_gene: TRBV5-6
d_gene: .

CDR3nt: TGTGCCAGTAAGACGGGGGCCGCTGGAAACACCATATATTTT
CDR3aa: CASKTGAAGNTIYF
j_gene: TRBJ1-3
abundance: .
v_gene: TRBV19
d_gene: .

CDR3nt: TGTGCCAGCTCACCTCGGGGACAGAACACCGGGGAGCTGTTTTTT
CDR3aa: CASSPRGQNTGELFF
j_gene: TRBJ2-2
abundance: .
v_gene: TRBV18
d_gene: .

CDR3nt: TGTGCCAGCAGCTTAACCCCAGGGAACACTGAAGCTTTCTTT
CDR3aa: CASSLTPGNTEAFF
j_gene: TRBJ1-1
abundance: .
v_gene: TRBV7-3
d_gene: .

CDR3nt: TGCAGCGTTTCCACTACTAACTATGGCTACACCTTC
CDR3aa: CSVSTTNYGYTF
j_gene: TRBJ1-2
abundance: .
v_gene: TRBV29-1
d_gene: .

CDR3nt: TGTGCCAGCAGTTTAGGTAGCTCCGCCGGGGAGCTGTTTTTT
CDR3aa: CASSLGSSAGELFF
j_gene: TRBJ2-2
abundance: .
v_gene: TRBV27
d_gene: .

CDR3nt: TGTGCCATCAGTCCTGCCCGGGGGGGGGTTGGCGTATACAATGAGCAGTTCTTC
CDR3aa: CAISPARGGVGVYNEQFF
j_gene: TRBJ2-1
abundance: .
v_gene: TRBV10-3
d_gene: TRBD2

CDR3nt: TGTGCCAGCAGTTGGGACACCTCAGGGGAGACCCAGTACTTC
CDR3aa: CASSWDTSGETQYF
j_gene: TRBJ2-5
abundance: .
v_gene: TRBV6-5
d_gene: .

CDR3nt: TGCGCCAGCAGTGCCTACAGGCCGAACACTGAAGCTTTCTTT
CDR3aa: CASSAYRPNTEAFF
j_gene: TRBJ1-1
abundance: .
v_gene: TRBV5-1
d_gene: .

CDR3nt: TGTGCCAGCAGCTTAGGACTGGGACTAGCGGGAATCACCGGGGAGCTGTTTTTT
CDR3aa: CASSLGLGLAGITGELFF
j_gene: TRBJ2-2
abundance: .
v_gene: TRBV7-6
d_gene: TRBD2

CDR3nt: TGTGCCAGCACGGCAGGGAGCTCCTACAATGAGCAGTTCTTC
CDR3aa: CASTAGSSYNEQFF
j_gene: TRBJ2-1
abundance: .
v_gene: TRBV2
d_gene: .

CDR3nt: TGCGCCAGCAGCCAAGGACAGGGGGTTGTTGGGCAGCCCCAGCATTTT
CDR3aa: CASSQGQGVVGQPQHF
j_gene: TRBJ1-5
abundance: .
v_gene: TRBV4-1
d_gene: TRBD1

CDR3nt: TGTGCCAGCAGTGACCGAGGGACTTCCTACGAGCAGTACTTC
CDR3aa: CASSDRGTSYEQYF
j_gene: TRBJ2-7
abundance: .
v_gene: TRBV2
d_gene: .

CDR3nt: TGTGCCTGGACAAACTTAAACAGGGGACAAGAGACCCAGTACTTC
CDR3aa: CAWTNLNRGQETQYF
j_gene: TRBJ2-5
abundance: .
v_gene: TRBV30
d_gene: TRBD1

CDR3nt: TGTGCCAGTAGTCTTGGACTTACCTACGAGCAGTACTTC
CDR3aa: CASSLGLTYEQYF
j_gene: TRBJ2-7
abundance: .
v_gene: TRBV19
d_gene: .

CDR3nt: TGTGCCAGTAGTTACCGACTAGCGGGACACTCCTACGAGCAGTACTTC
CDR3aa: CASSYRLAGHSYEQYF
j_gene: TRBJ2-7
abundance: .
v_gene: TRBV19
d_gene: TRBD2